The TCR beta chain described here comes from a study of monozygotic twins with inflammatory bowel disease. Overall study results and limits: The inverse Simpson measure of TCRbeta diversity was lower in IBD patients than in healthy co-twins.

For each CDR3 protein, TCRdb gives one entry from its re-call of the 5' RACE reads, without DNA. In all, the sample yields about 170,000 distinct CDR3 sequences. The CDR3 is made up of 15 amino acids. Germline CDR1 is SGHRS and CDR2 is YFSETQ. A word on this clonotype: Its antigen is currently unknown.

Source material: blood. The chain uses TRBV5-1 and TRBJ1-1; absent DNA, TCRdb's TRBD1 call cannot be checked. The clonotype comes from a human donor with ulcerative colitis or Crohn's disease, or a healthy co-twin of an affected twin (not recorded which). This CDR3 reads CASSYSTGLNTEAFF.